Sequencing of this TCR beta chain was carried out in a study of cytomegalovirus exposure and HLA in healthy donors. The donors were in the approximately 120-subject validation cohort, distinct from the roughly 600-subject first cohort. The study's findings and limits: There were some public TCRs occurring in many donors, but most TCR sequences were rare. There were over 150 TCR beta chains listed as cytomegalovirus-associated. Testing in vitro showed a few CMV-associated chains specific for CMV antigens.

V was pared by 5 bases and J by 13 bases, with 17 bases between. This CDR3 comprises 13 residues. Germline V gives CDR1 LNHDA, CDR2 SQIVND (reference sequence). To note about this clone: Its cognate antigen is unknown.

The method was immunoSEQ multiplex PCR; TCRdb's version includes in-frame clones alone and lacks a portion of them. The sample records approximately 280,000 clones, 70% to 90% being singletons. The clonotype originates from a young woman in good health and CMV-seronegative. The specimen sequenced was PBMCs. The chain has TRBV19 and TRBJ2-2; maybe TRBD1 (5 bases). The CDR3 is CASSLPGSGRLFF. CDR3 DNA: TGTGCCAGTAGTTTGCCAGGGTCCGGGCGGCTGTTTTTT.